The following is a T cell receptor beta chain sequence with its context. Per the germline V gene, CDR1 is SNHLY and CDR2 is FYNNEI. V lost 5 bases to trimming and J lost 0 bases; unmatched junction nucleotides: 4. CDR3 length: 14 amino acids. Measured with immunoSEQ multiplex PCR; TCRdb has only the in-frame clones, and not every one. The table lists 9,000 or so clones, around 90% of them singletons. The data originate from a study of chemoradiotherapy in HPV16-positive cancers. This chain links TRBV2 with TRBJ2-7, with 7 bases fitting TRBD1. The receptor was isolated from a human donor with HPV-associated anogenital cancer. The source was blood, collected from a patient who underwent chemoradiotherapy. The CDR3 loop is CASSPGQSSYEQYV. For the CDR3, the DNA is TGTGCCAGCAGTCCGGGACAGAGCTCCTACGAGCAGTACGTC.